A selection of T cell receptor beta chains follows, all from one sample in a study of spatial heterogeneity in lung cancer. TCRdb reprocessed the 5' RACE reads with MiXCR, giving one entry per CDR3 protein. The sample shows approximately 39,000 distinct CDR3 sequences, more than 6.5% of them seen only once. This sample comprised PBMCs, obtained at follow-up. These receptors originate from a male donor with early-stage non-small cell lung cancer. Each CDR3 is given without its conserved first and last residue. Fields, in order: D gene, J gene, V gene, CDR3 protein. A D gene is named only where the DNA matches it firmly.

>-|TRBJ1-1|TRBV20-1
SGKGNTEAF
>-|TRBJ2-1|TRBV20-1
SARLTSSYNEQF
>-|TRBJ1-1|TRBV3-1
ASSRGKDTEAF
>TRBD1|TRBJ1-1|TRBV7-3
ASSLRGGTGLLNTEAF
>-|TRBJ2-2|TRBV9
ASSVGPVNTGELF
>TRBD2|TRBJ2-1|TRBV2
ASSLAGGYNEQF
>TRBD2|TRBJ2-5|TRBV7-6
ASSQYMGLAVETQY
>-|TRBJ2-4|TRBV23-1
ASTSSSGNLKNIQY
>TRBD1|TRBJ1-5|TRBV20-1
SARRPGSGGQPQH
>-|TRBJ1-2|TRBV7-9
ASSLAAQATYGYT
>-|TRBJ2-7|TRBV5-5
ASSLGAEGEQY
>-|TRBJ2-7|TRBV6-5
ASSSQGYSYEQY
>-|TRBJ2-6|TRBV7-9
ASSFLWAGANVLT
>TRBD2|TRBJ2-7|TRBV7-2
ASSTWTSGAGREQY
>TRBD1|TRBJ2-7|TRBV3-1
ASSQADRGLRYEQY
>-|TRBJ2-7|TRBV19
ASTWTRSSYEQY
>-|TRBJ2-1|TRBV5-6
ASSTLANREQF
>-|TRBJ1-4|TRBV6-5
ASSWDPSGKEKLF
>-|TRBJ1-2|TRBV19
ASSPSQLVDYGYT
>-|TRBJ2-5|TRBV20-1
SASPWQGETQY
>-|TRBJ1-2|TRBV29-1
SVEDFSPEGKLTDNYGYT
>-|TRBJ1-4|TRBV9
ASSGDGSNEKLF
>TRBD1|TRBJ1-1|TRBV28
ASSNGQGYTEAF
>TRBD2|TRBJ2-1|TRBV29-1
SVEPAGGNNEQF
>-|TRBJ1-1|TRBV27
ASSSGYNTEAF
>TRBD2|TRBJ2-1|TRBV19
ASSRGLAALNEQF
>TRBD1|TRBJ2-2|TRBV9
ASSNGQVSTGELF
>-|TRBJ2-5|TRBV18
ASSPPGTSQETQY
>-|TRBJ2-3|TRBV12-3/TRBV12-4
ASSPMKRTDTQY
>-|TRBJ1-2|TRBV7-2
ASSSGAPPEGYT
>-|TRBJ1-1|TRBV6-4
ASSVLQGSEAF
>TRBD2|TRBJ2-5|TRBV2
ASSGRGYQETQY
>-|TRBJ1-2|TRBV19
ASILRGSASNYGYT